The clone carrying this T cell receptor (beta chain) was counted once. The sample originates from a study of shared clonotypes between healthy human individuals. Germline CDR1 is KGHSH and CDR2 is LQKENI. Trimming shortened V by 2 bases and J by 0 bases, and 8 bases separated the two germline ends. The CDR3 loop spans 15 amino acids. Profiling relied on immunoSEQ multiplex PCR, and the TCRdb table lists in-frame clones only, not all of them. Found here are about 990,000 clones, about 84% of them singletons; the top ten hold roughly 0.57%. The investigators split CD4+ cells into a CD45RA+ naive subset and a CD45RA-negative memory subset.

The source is a man aged 18 to 35 in good health. Some clones in this sample may be carry-over from other donors' samples. Sequencing used memory CD4+ T cells from PBMCs. Subset given: CD45RA-negative fraction. This rearrangement joins TRBV18 to TRBJ1-3; D remains ambiguous. CDR3 in DNA: TGTGCCAGCTCACCATCGGAAGGCTCTGGAAACACCATATATTTT. Translation gives CASSPSEGSGNTIYF. Variable domain in full (rest from reference TRBV18 and TRBJ1-3): NAGVMQNPRHLVRRRGQEARLRCSPMKGHSHVYWYRQLPEEGLKFMVYLQKENIIDESGMPKERFSAEFPKEGPSILRIQQVVRGDSAAYFCASSPSEGSGNTIYFGEGSWLTVV.